This entry concerns a single T cell receptor (beta chain). The data are from a study of Graves' ophthalmopathy and Graves' hyperthyroidism. The sequenced template was RNA, covering the TCR beta CDR3 region. HTBI primers were used in a first-round RT-PCR, which preceded a second-round multiplex PCR. TCRdb called the multiplex PCR reads again in MiXCR, with one record for every CDR3 protein. This table has around 400,000 distinct CDR3 sequences, around 21% appearing once. Germline CDR1 reads SGHDT; CDR2 reads YYEEEE. V trimming: 4 bases; J trimming: 5 bases; junction bases outside the gene matches: 10. This CDR3 is built from 15 residues.

The TCR originated in a woman younger than 30 with stable Graves' hyperthyroidism. The specimen was peripheral blood. V gene TRBV5-6 combines with J gene TRBJ2-5, with 8 bases aligning to TRBD1. The CDR3 here is CASSVGQGMMETQYF. The CDR3 nucleotides read TGTGCCAGCAGCGTTGGACAGGGAATGATGGAGACCCAGTACTTC. Based on the CDR3 plus reference TRBV5-6 and TRBJ2-5, the full variable domain is DAGVTQSPTHLIKTRGQQVTLRCSPKSGHDTVSWYQQALGQGPQFIFQYYEEEERQRGNFPDRFSGHQFPNYSSELNVNALLLGDSALYLCASSVGQGMMETQYFGPGTRLLVL.